Each of the 18 T cell receptor beta chains below was sequenced from the same sample in a study of Ad26.COV2.S vaccination and SARS-CoV-2 variants. Some clones are missing from TCRdb's copy, which holds only in-frame ones; the method was immunoSEQ multiplex PCR. The table has approximately 340,000 clones, under 95% seen once. The material was peripheral blood, obtained after recovery from COVID-19. The receptors shown here come from a human donor who had recovered from COVID-19.

The rearrangement links TRBV18 to TRBJ2-2; D unclear. This CDR3 region has 13 residues. Per germline, CDR1 KGHSH and CDR2 LQKENI. Trimming stripped 0 bases from V and 9 bases from J, with 8 bases between. CDR3 DNA: TGTGCCAGCTCACCACCAACCCTGAGGGAGCTGTTTTTT. It is translated as CASSPPTLRELFF.

The chain is built from TRBV9 and TRBJ1-6, with unresolved D. The CDR3 is 14 amino acids. Between the trimmed V and J ends, which lost 4 bases and 5 bases, there was a span of 10 bases. The V gene's germline CDR1 is SGDLS and CDR2 YYNGEE. CDR3 coding DNA: TGTGCCAGCAGCTCCATGATTAATAATTCACCCCTCCACTTT. It is translated as CASSSMINNSPLHF.

In its sample, this clone was seen once. The CDR3, as DNA: TGTGCCATCAGTGAGTTAGGGGAGGGGCCGAAGGTTGAAGCTTTCTTT. This gives the protein CAISELGEGPKVEAFF. The chain employs TRBV10-3 and TRBJ1-1; D possibly corresponds to TRBD1 (5 bases). Trimming stripped 1 base from V and 7 bases from J, with 19 bases between. From germline, CDR1 is ENHRY and CDR2 SYGVKD. The CDR3 runs 16 residues.

This chain links TRBV3-1 (or the pseudogene TRBV3-2) with TRBJ2-7; a weak D match, TRBD1 (5 bases). CDR3 length equals 13 residues. Between the trimmed V and J ends, which lost 1 base and 2 bases, there was a span of 6 bases. Germline CDR1 is LGHDT and CDR2 is YNNKEL (reference sequence). The CDR3 is CASSQGQTYEQYF. CDR3 nucleotide sequence: TGTGCCAGCAGCCAAGGACAGACCTACGAGCAGTACTTC.

This clone has a handful of counts. V and J are TRBV10-3 and TRBJ2-3; TRBD2 agrees at 11 bases. CDR3 size: 16 residues. V was pared by 9 bases and J by 4 bases, with 12 bases of the junction left unmatched. Germline V gives CDR1 ENHRY, CDR2 SYGVKD. CDR3 amino acids: CAIQGSSGGPADTQYF. CDR3 nucleotide sequence: TGTGCCATTCAAGGTTCTAGCGGGGGGCCAGCAGATACGCAGTATTTT.

The chain is built from TRBV5-6 and TRBJ2-2, with D possibly being TRBD1 (6 bases). V lost 0 bases and J lost 3, with 9 bases in between. This CDR3 is 15 amino acids long. Germline CDR1 and CDR2: SGHDT and YYEEEE. Written as DNA, the CDR3 is TGTGCCAGCAGCTTGGAGGGGGTAGACACCGGGGAGCTGTTTTTT. Residues: CASSLEGVDTGELFF.

The chain employs TRBV9 and TRBJ2-3; TRBD2 matches 9 bases. Germline CDR1 is SGDLS and CDR2 is YYNGEE. V dropped 3 bases and J dropped 6; count of bases not matched to a gene: 11. This CDR3 comprises 16 residues. This chain's CDR3 is CASSALGGGAEDTQYF. The CDR3 coding sequence is TGTGCCAGCAGCGCTCTCGGCGGGGGGGCCGAGGATACGCAGTATTTT.

The chain combines TRBV7-9 with TRBJ1-3, with TRBD1 identical over 9 bases. The CDR3 is 15 residues long. J lost 2 bases, V lost 7 bases, and 6 bases had no gene match. Germline CDR1 SEHNR, CDR2 FQNEAQ (reference sequence). In DNA, the CDR3 is TGTGCCAGCATCGGGACAGGGAGTACTGGAAACACCATATATTTT. Its translation is CASIGTGSTGNTIYF.

In DNA, the CDR3 is TGCGCCAGCAGCCATGACTTCGACAGTCCGGCGAACTATGGCTACACCTTC. Translation gives CASSHDFDSPANYGYTF. The chain uses TRBV4-1 and TRBJ1-2; the D gene is possibly TRBD1 (5 bases). The germline gives CDR1 MGHRA, CDR2 YSYEKL. Deletions cut 3 bases from V and 2 bases from J, with 19 bases between. This CDR3 comprises 17 residues.

The chain employs TRBV10-1 and TRBJ2-7; D gene ambiguous. The germline V gene encodes CDR1 WNHNN and CDR2 SYGVQD (reference sequence). V lost 9 bases, J lost 4 bases, and 4 bases lay in between. This CDR3 has 9 residues. CDR3 protein: CARRYEQYF. The CDR3 bases are TGCGCCAGACGGTACGAGCAGTACTTC.

The chain recombines TRBV7-6 with TRBJ2-5; the match to TRBD2 covers 13 bases. Germline assignment: CDR1 SGHVS and CDR2 FNYEAQ. J gave up 5 bases and V 4 bases, and 13 bases lay outside the gene matches. This CDR3 has 18 amino acids. CDR3 sequence: CASSSGLAGAFGEETQYF. The CDR3 DNA reads TGTGCCAGCAGCTCAGGACTAGCGGGGGCCTTTGGGGAGGAGACCCAGTACTTC.

The gene calls are TRBV27 and TRBJ2-5, with TRBD2 as a possible D gene (5 bases). V lost 11 bases, J lost 2 bases, and 9 bases lay in between. Germline V CDR1 and CDR2: MNHEY, SMNVEV (reference sequence). The CDR3 has 11 amino acids. CDR3 loop: CAGERQETQYF. CDR3 coding DNA: TGTGCCGGGGAGCGTCAAGAGACCCAGTACTTC.

The table lists this clone with a few counts. The V gene is TRBV4-2, the J gene TRBJ2-2; the D is unclear. V lost 5 bases and J 6 bases, leaving 13 bases between the germline ends. Germline V gene sequence: CDR1 LGHNA, CDR2 YNFKEQ. The CDR3 has 14 residues. The CDR3 nucleotides read TGTGCCAGCAGCGGCCGGGTAGGTGCCGGGGAGCTGTTTTTT. Translation gives CASSGRVGAGELFF.

The chain has TRBV10-1 and TRBJ2-1; D gene uncertain. Germline V CDR1 and CDR2: WNHNN, SYGVQD (reference sequence). CDR3 length: 18 amino acids. V was cut by 3 bases and J by 7 bases, with 25 bases left in between. CDR3 DNA: TGCGCCAGCAGTGAAAAGTCTCGTGGCAGAGCCCCCCTAAATGAGCAGTTCTTC. Translation: CASSEKSRGRAPLNEQFF.

The chain joins TRBV12-3 or TRBV12-4 to TRBJ1-2; no clear D. Trimming pared 5 bases from V and 3 bases from J, leaving 4 bases between. This CDR3 has 11 amino acids. This CDR3 reads CASSTHYGYTF. CDR3 coding DNA: TGTGCCAGCAGTACCCACTATGGCTACACCTTC.

J is TRBJ1-2 and V is TRBV5-4, with D perhaps TRBD1 (5 bases). Germline V lookup: CDR1 SGHNT, CDR2 YYREEE (reference sequence). Trimming took off 4 bases at V and 2 bases at J, with 9 bases between the two ends. This CDR3 is built from 13 residues. CDR3 residues: CASSPPGNYGYTF. CDR3 DNA sequence: TGTGCCAGCAGCCCCCCAGGGAACTATGGCTACACCTTC.

J is TRBJ1-1 and V is TRBV3-1 (or the pseudogene TRBV3-2); the D is unclear. V lost 4 bases and J lost 3, with 21 bases in between. The germline V gene encodes CDR1 LGHDT and CDR2 YNNKEL (reference sequence). This CDR3 has 17 amino acids. CDR3 amino acids: CASSPREGRGLYTEAFF. The CDR3 DNA reads as TGTGCCAGCAGCCCAAGAGAAGGGCGCGGATTGTACACTGAAGCTTTCTTT.

The J gene is TRBJ1-1, the V gene TRBV5-1; 7 nucleotides align to TRBD1. CDR3 size: 17 residues. V was clipped by 3 bases and J by 3 bases; unmatched bases: 14. Germline V gives CDR1 SGHRS, CDR2 YFSETQ. This CDR3 is CASSWDNATGMDTEAFF. The CDR3 nucleotides are TGCGCCAGCAGCTGGGATAATGCGACAGGGATGGACACTGAAGCTTTCTTT.